One sample yielded the 22 T cell receptor beta chains listed below, sequenced in a study of post-analysis software for immune sequencing data (dated by TCRdb to the mid-2010s). What the work shows at the level of the full study, not this receptor alone: Patients showed significantly higher frequencies than controls for roughly 5 TRBV segments, among them TRBV5-6, TRBV5-1 and TRBV20-1.

The antigens of these receptors remain unknown. Library preparation employed PCR. The sequencer listed for this sample is Illumina HiSeq 2500. To reduce PCR and sequencing biases, unique molecular identifiers were incorporated into the TCR beta cDNA libraries. TCRdb cleaned the public reads at Q25 with fastp, built clones with MiXCR and kept in-frame beta chains. CDR3 protein duplicates are merged, each entry listing the most common genes and DNA. The sample profile shows over 150,000 distinct CDR3 sequences; 30% of them were found once. Around 1.5% of the sample is held by the ten biggest clonotypes. Material: blood. Receptors were obtained from a girl aged 5-17 years with multiple sclerosis.

Ten or more counts support this clonotype. V gene TRBV20-1 combines with J gene TRBJ2-1, with D possibly being TRBD2 (6 bases). V was clipped by 3 bases and J by 12 bases, with 27 bases between them. The CDR3 spans 16 residues. Per the germline V gene, CDR1 is DFQATT and CDR2 is SNEGSKA (reference sequence). This CDR3 reads CSASRIVSGLDVGQFF. The DNA of the CDR3 is TGCAGTGCTAGTCGGATCGTTTCGGGACTCGACGTGGGGCAGTTCTTC.

This clonotype has a handful of counts. The gene calls are TRBV7-2 and TRBJ2-5; D unclear. The CDR3 extends over 11 amino acids. CDR1 SGHTA and CDR2 FQGNSA come from the germline V gene. The V and J ends lost 7 bases and 2 bases respectively, with 5 bases between them. In DNA, the CDR3 is TGTGCCAGCACCCTGCAAGAGACCCAGTACTTC. Residues: CASTLQETQYF. The variable domain in full, with the rest retrieved from reference TRBV7-2 and TRBJ2-5, is GAGVSQSPSNKVTEKGKDVELRCDPISGHTALYWYRQSLGQGLEFLIYFQGNSAPDKSGLPSDRFSAERTGGSVSTLTIQRTQQEDSAVYLCASTLQETQYFGPGTRLLVL.

This clonotype was seen ten or more times. V gene TRBV20-1 combines with J gene TRBJ2-7; TRBD2 matches 8 bases. Germline V gives CDR1 DFQATT, CDR2 SNEGSKA (reference sequence). The CDR3 extends over 13 amino acids. Unmatched junction bases numbered 11, after V lost 8 bases and J lost 5 bases. The CDR3 nucleotides are TGCAGTACTTTAGCGGGAAGCGGGAACGAGCAGTACTTC. Protein sequence: CSTLAGSGNEQYF.

This clonotype was seen repeatedly, ten times or more. This sequence joins TRBV4-2 and TRBJ1-2; a weak D match, TRBD1 (5 bases). V was pared by 7 bases and J by 4 bases, with 19 bases between. This CDR3 spans 15 amino acids. Germline CDR1 LGHNA, CDR2 YNFKEQ. The CDR3 DNA reads TGTGCCAGCAACGAATACGGGGCGTCTGCCTATGGCTACACCTTC. Its protein is CASNEYGASAYGYTF.

As DNA, the CDR3 is TGTGCCAGCAGCCCGACGAAAGGGCGACCCTCCCTTTACAATGAGCAGTTCTTC. Amino acid sequence: CASSPTKGRPSLYNEQFF. V usage is TRBV7-6 and J usage is TRBJ2-1; unclear D gene. The CDR3 is made up of 18 amino acids. Germline CDR1 SGHVS, CDR2 FNYEAQ. V was clipped by 5 bases and J by 4 bases, with 24 bases between them.

This clonotype was counted a single time. A single base separates this from a much larger clone, so it may be a read error. V gene TRBV19 combines with J gene TRBJ2-1; 10 positions agree with TRBD2. The CDR3 is 16 amino acids. Per the germline V gene, CDR1 is LNHDA and CDR2 is SQIVND (reference sequence). V was clipped by 3 bases and J by 6 bases; unmatched bases: 8. Here the CDR3 DNA reads TGTGCCAGTAGTATGGGACTAGCGAGAACCCTCAATGAGCAGTTCTTC. Translated, it gives CASSMGLARTLNEQFF.

A note on this clonotype: This could be a read error, since a much larger clone is one nucleotide away. The CDR3 is CASSEVDNGQFF. The CDR3 DNA is TGTGCCAGCAGTGAAGTTGACAATGGGCAGTTCTTC. The V gene is TRBV6-1, the J gene TRBJ2-1; unclear D gene. Germline loops: CDR1 MNHNS, CDR2 SASEGT. The CDR3 spans 12 residues.

The rearrangement joins TRBV4-1 to TRBJ2-7; 14 bases match TRBD2. CDR1 is MGHRA, CDR2 YSYEKL, per germline. The CDR3 is 16 amino acids. The V segment lost 4 bases and the J segment 5 bases; nucleotides outside the gene matches: 7. The CDR3 region is CASSPGTSGSRDEQYF. The CDR3 DNA is TGCGCCAGCAGCCCCGGGACTAGCGGGAGTAGGGACGAGCAGTACTTC.

In this sample, this clonotype turned up many times. V gene TRBV10-1 combines with J gene TRBJ2-1; weak D call: TRBD1 (5 bases). This CDR3 contains 16 residues. Deletions cut 2 bases from V and 7 bases from J, with 18 bases between. Germline CDR1 and CDR2: WNHNN and SYGVQD (reference sequence). CDR3 sequence: CASSENTPGLGNEQFF. As DNA, the CDR3 is TGCGCCAGCAGTGAGAACACCCCAGGGTTAGGTAATGAGCAGTTCTTC.

This clonotype was counted at least ten times. The V gene is TRBV11-2, the J gene TRBJ2-7; 10 nucleotides agree with TRBD1. CDR1 is SGHAT, CDR2 FQNNGV, per germline. The CDR3 is 16 residues long. V dropped 5 bases and J dropped 4; count of bases not matched to a gene: 11. CDR3 sequence (DNA): TGTGCCAGCAGCCCTTTGAAGAGGACAGGGGGGTACGAGCAGTACTTC. Its translation: CASSPLKRTGGYEQYF.

The chain has TRBV24-1 and TRBJ2-3; TRBD2 matches at 8 bases. J was trimmed by 1 base and V by 3 bases; bases with no gene match: 5. CDR1 and CDR2 from the germline V gene are KGHDR and SFDVKD. This CDR3 spans 16 amino acids. This chain's CDR3 is CATSDASGRGTDTQYF. The CDR3 nucleotides are TGTGCCACCAGTGATGCCAGCGGGAGAGGCACAGATACGCAGTATTTT.

The V gene is TRBV28, the J gene TRBJ1-2, with TRBD1 matching over 10 bases. Germline V gene sequence: CDR1 MDHEN, CDR2 SYDVKM. The CDR3 covers 14 residues. Trimming cost V 5 bases and J 8 bases; bases outside gene matches: 8. The CDR3 loop reads CASSLPGQGNGYTF. In DNA form, the CDR3 reads TGTGCCAGCAGTCTACCGGGACAGGGGAACGGCTACACCTTC.

V usage is TRBV11-2 and J usage is TRBJ2-5; 9 nucleotides agree with TRBD2. The germline V gene encodes CDR1 SGHAT and CDR2 FQNNGV. Trimming cost V 1 base and J 11 bases; bases outside gene matches: 17. This CDR3 has 17 amino acids. CDR3 sequence (DNA): TGTGCCAGCAGCTTAGTAAGGGCTAGCGGGGATCTCAATGAGCAGTACTTC. It is translated as CASSLVRASGDLNEQYF. The complete variable domain, with remaining parts taken from reference TRBV11-2 and TRBJ2-5, reads EAGVAQSPRYKIIEKRQSVAFWCNPISGHATLYWYQQILGQGPKLLIQFQNNGVVDDSQLPKDRFSAERLKGVDSTLKIQPAKLEDSAVYLCASSLVRASGDLNEQYFGPGTRLLVL.

This clonotype is a singleton in its sample. A read error may produce the germline difference seen at one junction end. The chain recombines TRBV15 with TRBJ2-1; no reliable D call. The CDR3 contains 13 residues. CDR1 is LNHNV and CDR2 is YYDKDF in the germline V gene (reference sequence). The CDR3 nucleotides read TGTGCCACCAGCAGAGACCAGCAAAATGGGCAGTTCTTT. It translates to CATSRDQQNGQFF.

This chain connects TRBV7-9 to TRBJ1-2, with 8 positions matching TRBD1. This CDR3 contains 13 residues. Germline lookup yields CDR1 SEHNR and CDR2 FQNEAQ (reference sequence). V was pared by 5 bases and J by 5 bases, with 4 bases of the junction left unmatched. CDR3 sequence (DNA): TGTGCCAGCAGCGGAACAGGGGGGTATGGCTACACCTTC. Translation gives CASSGTGGYGYTF.

The V and J genes are TRBV5-1 and TRBJ1-1; TRBD1 is a possible D gene (6 bases). V was pared by 0 bases and J by 3 bases, with 15 bases between. In germline, CDR1 is SGHRS, CDR2 YFSETQ. The CDR3 consists of 16 residues. The CDR3 DNA is TGCGCCAGCAGCTTGGCGGGACAAAAATTGGACACTGAAGCTTTCTTT. Translated: CASSLAGQKLDTEAFF. Combining the CDR3 with reference TRBV5-1 and TRBJ1-1 gives the whole variable domain KAGVTQTPRYLIKTRGQQVTLSCSPISGHRSVSWYQQTPGQGLQFLFEYFSETQRNKGNFPGRFSGRQFSNSRSEMNVSTLELGDSALYLCASSLAGQKLDTEAFFGQGTRLTVV.

This clonotype was detected many times. The genes are TRBV5-1 and TRBJ2-7; tentatively, D is TRBD2 (6 bases). Per the germline V gene, CDR1 is SGHRS and CDR2 is YFSETQ. The germline V and J ends were trimmed by 3 bases and 1 base, with 20 bases remaining between them. The CDR3 runs 17 residues. DNA for the CDR3: TGCGCCAGCAGCTCCGACCCCACTAGCCGTTATTCCTACGAGCAGTACTTC. This gives the protein CASSSDPTSRYSYEQYF. Combining the CDR3 with reference TRBV5-1 and TRBJ2-7 gives the whole variable domain KAGVTQTPRYLIKTRGQQVTLSCSPISGHRSVSWYQQTPGQGLQFLFEYFSETQRNKGNFPGRFSGRQFSNSRSEMNVSTLELGDSALYLCASSSDPTSRYSYEQYFGPGTRLTVT.

About this clonotype itself: A junction boundary mismatches the germline segment, possibly from a read error. The rearrangement uses TRBV25-1 and TRBJ2-5; D unresolved. CDR1 and CDR2 (germline): MGHDK, SYGVNS. The CDR3 contains 11 residues. In DNA form, the CDR3 reads TGTGCCAGCAGTGACTCTGAGACTCAGTACTTC. It is translated as CASSDSETQYF. Looking up the rest from reference TRBV25-1 and TRBJ2-5 gives the full variable domain: EADIYQTPRYLVIGTGKKITLECSQTMGHDKMYWYQQDPGMELHLIHYSYGVNSTEKGDLSSESTVSRIRTEHFPLTLESARPSHTSQYLCASSDSETQYFGPGTRLLVL.

The J gene is TRBJ2-1, the V gene TRBV19; D is undetermined. The CDR3 is 15 residues long. The V end lost 0 bases, the J end lost 4 bases, and 10 bases lay between the germline ends. Germline V gene data show CDR1 as LNHDA and CDR2 as SQIVND (reference sequence). The CDR3 spells CASSIDVGQYNEQFF. The CDR3 region has the DNA TGTGCCAGTAGTATAGACGTTGGGCAGTACAATGAGCAGTTCTTC.

The CDR3 DNA reads TGCAGTGCTAGAGAACGTGGACTAGCGGTCTACGAGCAGTACTTC. It is translated as CSARERGLAVYEQYF. The V gene is TRBV20-1, the J gene TRBJ2-7, with 10 nucleotides matching TRBD2. Germline CDR1 reads DFQATT; CDR2 reads SNEGSKA (reference sequence). J was trimmed by 3 bases and V by 0 bases; bases with no gene match: 5. This CDR3 is 15 amino acids long.

Points on this clonotype: At one boundary the junction diverges from the germline segment, which might be a read error. This CDR3 is CSVEVRGMNAEAFF. In DNA form, the CDR3 reads TGCAGCGTTGAAGTCCGGGGGATGAACGCTGAAGCTTTCTTT. The chain carries TRBV29-1 and TRBJ1-1; perhaps TRBD1 as D (5 bases). This CDR3 is built from 14 residues. In germline, CDR1 is SQVTM, CDR2 ANQGSEA.

This clonotype was seen many times. The chain links TRBV24-1 to TRBJ2-7; D is ambiguous. V lost 4 bases to trimming and J lost 3 bases, with 9 bases between them. CDR3 length: 13 amino acids. CDR1 and CDR2 from the germline V gene are KGHDR and SFDVKD. The CDR3 DNA sequence: TGTGCCACCAGTGACTACCCATACTACGAGCAGTACTTC. Encoded protein: CATSDYPYYEQYF.